Given below is one T cell receptor beta chain in context. Its antigen remains unknown. The data belong to a study of T cell responses to AZD1222 COVID-19 vaccine. Overall study results and limits: Clonal diversity was possibly underestimated; the donors were predominantly white British and more often female.

With 5 bases removed from V and 4 bases from J, the gap between germline ends came to 21 bases. The CDR3 consists of 17 residues. CDR1 SGHNT and CDR2 YENEEA come from the germline V gene. Profiled with immunoSEQ multiplex PCR; TCRdb holds only in-frame clones, not every one. The sample carries more than 90,000 clones, about 88% recorded once. Recipients boosted at about 4 weeks or about 12 weeks are pooled. The source was peripheral blood, collected 28 days after the second AZD1222 dose. The source of this sequence is an adult who received the AZD1222 COVID-19 vaccine. The rearrangement uses TRBV11-3 and TRBJ2-1, with no clear D. The CDR3 DNA follows: TGTGCCAGCAGCCACACTCGTGATAAACTTACGTACAATGAGCAGTTCTTC. Protein sequence: CASSHTRDKLTYNEQFF.